The text below deals with one T cell receptor (beta chain). Its antigen is currently unknown. The data originate from a study of T cell repertoires in cytomegalovirus infection. Study-level information: Well-studied HLA-B-restricted CMV epitopes were used in the study alongside recently identified HLA-C-restricted ones. Public signatures in TCR beta pointed to CMV infection and matching HLA type.

TCRdb fed the reads into MiXCR, producing one record per CDR3 protein. The table includes roughly 500,000 distinct CDR3 sequences, approximately 46% detected once. The study's findings and limits: HLA-C-restricted CMV clonotypes gave the most frequent clonotype in two of eight donors. Frequencies of public TCR beta families were cumulated, and this identified carriers of CMV plus the relevant HLA.

CDR3 length: 16 residues. The J segment lost 6 bases and the V segment lost 2 bases, leaving 9 bases of the junction unmatched. Per germline, CDR1 SGHTA and CDR2 FQGTGA. This TCR derives from a human donor in good health (CMV status not recorded). Some clones in this sample may be carry-over from other donors' samples. The chain uses TRBV7-3 and TRBJ1-1, with 10 bases lining up with TRBD1. The material was cultured PBMCs, obtained from culture after CMV antigen stimulation. Written as DNA, the CDR3 is TGTGCCAGCAGCTTAGGGACAGGGGCGGCCGGGTCTGAAGCTTTCTTT. It encodes CASSLGTGAAGSEAFF.